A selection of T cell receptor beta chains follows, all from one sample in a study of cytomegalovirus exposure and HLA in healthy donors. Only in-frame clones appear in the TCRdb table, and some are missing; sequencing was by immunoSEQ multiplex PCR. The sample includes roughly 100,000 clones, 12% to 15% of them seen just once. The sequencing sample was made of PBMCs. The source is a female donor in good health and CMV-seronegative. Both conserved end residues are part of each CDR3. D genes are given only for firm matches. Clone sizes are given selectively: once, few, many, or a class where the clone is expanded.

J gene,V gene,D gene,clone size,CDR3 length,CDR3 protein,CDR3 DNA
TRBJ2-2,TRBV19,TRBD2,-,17,CASSIEFLAGISGELFF,TGTGCCAGTAGTATAGAGTTTCTAGCGGGTATATCTGGGGAGCTGTTTTTT
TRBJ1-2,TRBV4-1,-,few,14,CASSQGSRFYGYTF,TGCGCCAGCAGCCAGGGGAGCAGGTTCTATGGCTACACCTTC
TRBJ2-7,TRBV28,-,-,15,CASSSFGGNSYEQYF,TGTGCCAGCAGTTCCTTTGGGGGGAATTCCTACGAGCAGTACTTC
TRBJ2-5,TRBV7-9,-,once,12,CASSLQGETQYF,TGTGCCAGCAGCTTACAGGGGGAGACCCAGTACTTC
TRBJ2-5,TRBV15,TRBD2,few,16,CATSREASGFQETQYF,TGTGCCACCAGCAGAGAGGCTAGCGGGTTCCAAGAGACCCAGTACTTC
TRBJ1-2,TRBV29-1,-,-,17,CSVDKTPQIMDTSGYTF,TGCAGCGTCGATAAAACCCCACAAATTATGGACACGTCCGGCTACACCTTC
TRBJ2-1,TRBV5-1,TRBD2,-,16,CASSTGWTSGGNEQFF,TGCGCCAGCAGCACGGGATGGACTAGCGGGGGAAATGAGCAGTTCTTC
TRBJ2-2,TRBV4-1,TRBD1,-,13,CASSPQGPGELFF,TGCGCCAGCAGCCCACAGGGGCCCGGGGAGCTGTTTTTT
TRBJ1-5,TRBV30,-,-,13,CAWSRNSNQPQHF,TGTGCCTGGAGCAGGAATAGCAATCAGCCCCAGCATTTT
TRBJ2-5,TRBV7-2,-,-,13,CASSLGPQETQYF,TGTGCCAGCAGCTTAGGGCCACAAGAGACCCAGTACTTC
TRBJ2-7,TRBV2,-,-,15,CASSEYWGPTYEQYF,TGTGCCAGCAGTGAATATTGGGGCCCCACCTACGAGCAGTACTTC
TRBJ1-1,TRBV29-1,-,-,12,CSVDQGGTEAFF,TGCAGCGTTGATCAGGGAGGCACTGAAGCTTTCTTT
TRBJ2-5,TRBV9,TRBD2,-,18,CASSDGTSGEHPQETQYF,TGTGCCAGCAGCGATGGGACTAGCGGGGAACACCCTCAAGAGACCCAGTACTTC
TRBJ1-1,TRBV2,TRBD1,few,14,CASRSGGAGTEAFF,TGTGCCAGCAGATCAGGGGGCGCAGGAACTGAAGCTTTCTTT
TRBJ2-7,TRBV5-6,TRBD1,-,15,CASSRYSQGDYEQYF,TGTGCCAGCAGCCGATATTCACAGGGGGACTACGAGCAGTACTTC
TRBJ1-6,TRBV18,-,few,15,CASSPLQAKDSPLHF,TGTGCCAGCTCACCCCTACAGGCTAAGGATTCACCCCTCCACTTT
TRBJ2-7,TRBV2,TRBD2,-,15,CASSGLAGGLIEQYF,TGTGCCAGCAGTGGTCTAGCGGGGGGACTAATCGAGCAGTACTTC
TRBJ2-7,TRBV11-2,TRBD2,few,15,CASSHTSGFTYEQYF,TGTGCCAGCAGCCATACTAGCGGCTTCACCTACGAGCAGTACTTC
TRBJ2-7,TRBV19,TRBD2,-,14,CASSIGGSVSEQYF,TGTGCCAGTAGTATAGGCGGGAGTGTCTCCGAGCAGTACTTC
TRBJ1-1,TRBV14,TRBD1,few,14,CASSPRTGGSEAFF,TGTGCCAGCAGCCCCCGGACAGGGGGATCTGAAGCTTTCTTT
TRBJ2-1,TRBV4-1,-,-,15,CASSQDSSSSNEQFF,TGCGCCAGCAGCCAAGATTCTAGTTCAAGCAATGAGCAGTTCTTC
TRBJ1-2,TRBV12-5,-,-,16,CASGLATGAPYYGYTF,TGTGCTAGTGGTTTGGCTACAGGTGCTCCCTACTATGGCTACACCTTC
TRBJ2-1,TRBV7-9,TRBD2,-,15,CASSRYGEGINEQFF,TGTGCCAGCAGCCGGTACGGGGAGGGAATCAATGAGCAGTTCTTC
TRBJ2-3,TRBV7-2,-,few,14,CASSSRPETGTQYF,TGTGCCAGCAGCTCGAGGCCGGAAACTGGTACGCAGTATTTT
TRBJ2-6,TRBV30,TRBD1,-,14,CACTGGSGANVLTF,TGTGCCTGTACAGGGGGGTCGGGGGCCAACGTCCTGACTTTC
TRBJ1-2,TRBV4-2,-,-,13,CASSQQGGYGYTF,TGTGCCAGCAGCCAACAGGGAGGGTACGGCTACACCTTC
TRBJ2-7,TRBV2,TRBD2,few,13,CARRGLAEYEQYF,TGTGCCAGGAGGGGACTAGCGGAATACGAGCAGTACTTC
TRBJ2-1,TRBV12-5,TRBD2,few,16,CASAPGLAGEGDEQFF,TGTGCTAGTGCCCCGGGACTAGCGGGAGAAGGAGATGAGCAGTTCTTC
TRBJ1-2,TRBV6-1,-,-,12,CASTRANYGYTF,TGTGCCAGCACCCGAGCTAACTATGGCTACACCTTC
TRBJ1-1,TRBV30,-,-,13,CACLGRTNTEAFF,TGTGCCTGTTTAGGACGGACAAACACTGAAGCTTTCTTT
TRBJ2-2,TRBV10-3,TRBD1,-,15,CAIATGQGRDGELFF,TGTGCCATCGCGACTGGACAGGGACGGGACGGGGAGCTGTTTTTT
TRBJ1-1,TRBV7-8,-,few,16,CASSFVGGGLNTEAFF,TGTGCCAGCAGCTTTGTGGGAGGCGGGCTTAACACTGAAGCTTTCTTT
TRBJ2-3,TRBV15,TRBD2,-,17,CATTNTSSGAAWDTQYF,TGTGCCACTACGAACACGTCTAGCGGGGCAGCGTGGGATACGCAGTATTTT
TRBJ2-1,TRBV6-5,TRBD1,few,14,CASSYGDRMNEQFF,TGTGCCAGCAGTTATGGGGACAGAATGAATGAGCAGTTCTTC
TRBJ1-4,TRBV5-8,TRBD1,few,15,CASSPPRGSYEKLFF,TGTGCCAGCAGCCCCCCCAGGGGGTCGTATGAAAAACTGTTTTTT
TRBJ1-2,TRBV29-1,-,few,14,CSVTGLGMLGGYTF,TGCAGCGTAACGGGACTCGGCATGTTGGGTGGCTACACCTTC
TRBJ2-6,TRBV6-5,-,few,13,CASTIPGANVLTF,TGTGCCAGCACCATCCCTGGGGCCAACGTCCTGACTTTC
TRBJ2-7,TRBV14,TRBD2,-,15,CASSQGTSVSYEQYF,TGTGCCAGCAGCCAAGGGACTAGCGTTTCCTACGAGCAGTACTTC
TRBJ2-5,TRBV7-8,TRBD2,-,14,CASSLGLVGETQYF,TGTGCCAGCAGCCTGGGACTAGTCGGAGAGACCCAGTACTTC
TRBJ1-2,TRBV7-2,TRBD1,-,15,CASSLRGQGEGGYTF,TGTGCCAGCAGCCTAAGGGGACAGGGGGAGGGGGGCTACACCTTC
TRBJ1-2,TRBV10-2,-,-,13,CASSAWAVRGYTF,TGCGCCAGCAGCGCCTGGGCAGTTCGTGGCTACACCTTC
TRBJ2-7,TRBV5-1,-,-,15,CASSLGTSRGDEQYF,TGCGCCAGCAGCTTAGGTACTAGCAGAGGGGACGAGCAGTACTTC
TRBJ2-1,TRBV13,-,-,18,CASRDVPLEAGNYNEQFF,TGTGCCAGCAGAGACGTACCCCTAGAGGCGGGGAATTACAATGAGCAGTTCTTC
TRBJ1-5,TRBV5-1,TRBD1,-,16,CASSLGQQGMGQPQHF,TGCGCCAGCAGCTTGGGGCAACAGGGGATGGGGCAGCCCCAGCATTTT
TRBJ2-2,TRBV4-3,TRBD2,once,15,CASSQVAGNTGELFF,TGCGCCAGCAGCCAAGTAGCGGGAAACACCGGGGAGCTGTTTTTT
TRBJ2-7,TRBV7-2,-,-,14,CASSRIYHGDEQYF,TGTGCCAGCAGCCGTATATACCACGGGGACGAGCAGTACTTC